A single T cell receptor (beta chain) is shown here with its context. What it binds is not known. Sequencing was at deep level. The protocol was immunoSEQ multiplex PCR, while the TCRdb copy is restricted to in-frame clones and leaves out a portion. The sample carries about 480,000 clones, about four fifths recorded once. This entry comes from a study of shared clonotypes between healthy human individuals. General study findings and limits: Among donors, sharing of clonotypes was expected to be affected by sequencing depth.

The donor population consisted of healthy HIV-negative adults with no recent acute infections or vaccinations. Each unsorted sample relied on about 100 million PBMCs as its source of genomic DNA. The CDR3 has 15 residues. In germline, CDR1 is LNHDA, CDR2 SQIVND (reference sequence). Trimming stripped 2 bases from V and 4 bases from J, with 14 bases between. The source is a middle-aged woman in good health. Some clones in this sample may be carry-over from other donors' samples. Sample: PBMCs. V is TRBV19 and J is TRBJ1-2; a weak D match, TRBD1 (6 bases). Here the CDR3 reads CASSISPGDIYGYTF. The CDR3 nucleotides are TGTGCCAGTAGTATATCCCCGGGGGACATCTATGGCTACACCTTC.